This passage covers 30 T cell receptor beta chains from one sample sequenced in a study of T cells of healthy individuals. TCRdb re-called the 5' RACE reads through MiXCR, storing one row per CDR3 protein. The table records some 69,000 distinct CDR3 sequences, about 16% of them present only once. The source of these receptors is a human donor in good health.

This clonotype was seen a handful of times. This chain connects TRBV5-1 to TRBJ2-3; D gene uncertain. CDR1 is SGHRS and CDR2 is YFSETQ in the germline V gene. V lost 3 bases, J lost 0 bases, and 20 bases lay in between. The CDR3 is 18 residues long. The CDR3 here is CASSSRMAVPTSTDTQYF. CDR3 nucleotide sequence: TGCGCCAGCAGCTCAAGGATGGCGGTCCCTACTAGCACAGATACGCAGTATTTT.

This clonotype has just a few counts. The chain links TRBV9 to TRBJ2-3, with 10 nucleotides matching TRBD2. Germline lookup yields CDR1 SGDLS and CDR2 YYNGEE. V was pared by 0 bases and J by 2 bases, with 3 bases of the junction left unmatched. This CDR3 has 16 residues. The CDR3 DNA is TGTGCCAGCAGCGTAGGAAGCGGGGGGGCCACAGATACGCAGTATTTT. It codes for CASSVGSGGATDTQYF.

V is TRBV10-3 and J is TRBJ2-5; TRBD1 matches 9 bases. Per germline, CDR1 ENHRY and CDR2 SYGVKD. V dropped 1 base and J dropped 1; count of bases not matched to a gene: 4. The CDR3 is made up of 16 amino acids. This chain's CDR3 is CAISELGQGLQETQYF. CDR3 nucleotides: TGTGCCATCAGTGAGTTGGGACAGGGCCTCCAAGAGACCCAGTACTTC.

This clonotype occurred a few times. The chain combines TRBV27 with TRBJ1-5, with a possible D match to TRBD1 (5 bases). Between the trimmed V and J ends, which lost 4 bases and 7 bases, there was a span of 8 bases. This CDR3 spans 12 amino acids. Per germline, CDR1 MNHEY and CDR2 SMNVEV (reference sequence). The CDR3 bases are TGTGCCAGCAGTTCCCAGGGACAGCCCCAGCATTTT. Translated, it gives CASSSQGQPQHF.

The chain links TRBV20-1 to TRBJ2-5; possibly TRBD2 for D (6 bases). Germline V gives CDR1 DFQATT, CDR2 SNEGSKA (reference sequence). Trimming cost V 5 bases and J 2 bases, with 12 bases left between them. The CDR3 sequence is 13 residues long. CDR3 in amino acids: CSAGSGIQETQYF. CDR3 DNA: TGCAGTGCTGGTAGCGGCATACAAGAGACCCAGTACTTC.

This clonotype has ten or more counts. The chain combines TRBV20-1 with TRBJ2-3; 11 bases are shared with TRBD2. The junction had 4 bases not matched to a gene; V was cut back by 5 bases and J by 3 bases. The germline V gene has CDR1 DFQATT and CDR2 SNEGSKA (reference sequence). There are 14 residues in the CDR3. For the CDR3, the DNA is TGCAGTGCTCCCGGGACTAGCGGTACAGATACGCAGTATTTT. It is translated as CSAPGTSGTDTQYF.

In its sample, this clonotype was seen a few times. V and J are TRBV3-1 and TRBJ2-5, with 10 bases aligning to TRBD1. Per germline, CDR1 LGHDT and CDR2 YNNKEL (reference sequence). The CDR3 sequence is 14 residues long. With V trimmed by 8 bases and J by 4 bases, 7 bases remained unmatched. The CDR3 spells CASGPGTGVETQYF. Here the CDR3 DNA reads TGTGCCAGCGGTCCCGGGACAGGGGTAGAGACCCAGTACTTC.

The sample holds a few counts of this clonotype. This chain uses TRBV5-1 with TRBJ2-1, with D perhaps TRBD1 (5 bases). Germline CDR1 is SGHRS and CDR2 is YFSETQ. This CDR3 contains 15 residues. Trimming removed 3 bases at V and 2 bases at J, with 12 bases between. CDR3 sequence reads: CASSWIGQTYNEQFF. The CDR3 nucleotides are TGCGCCAGCAGCTGGATCGGACAAACCTACAATGAGCAGTTCTTC.

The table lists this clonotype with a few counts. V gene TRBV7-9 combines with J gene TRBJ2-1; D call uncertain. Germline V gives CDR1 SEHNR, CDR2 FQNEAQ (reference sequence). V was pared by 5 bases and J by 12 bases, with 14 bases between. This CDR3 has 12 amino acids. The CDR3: CASSGRLKGQFF. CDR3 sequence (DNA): TGTGCCAGCAGCGGACGTTTAAAGGGGCAGTTCTTC.

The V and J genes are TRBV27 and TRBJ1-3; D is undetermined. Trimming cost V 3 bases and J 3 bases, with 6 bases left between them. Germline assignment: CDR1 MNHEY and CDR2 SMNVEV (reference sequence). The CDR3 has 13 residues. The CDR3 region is CASSLNSGNTIYF. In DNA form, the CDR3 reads TGTGCCAGCAGTTTGAATAGTGGAAACACCATATATTTT.

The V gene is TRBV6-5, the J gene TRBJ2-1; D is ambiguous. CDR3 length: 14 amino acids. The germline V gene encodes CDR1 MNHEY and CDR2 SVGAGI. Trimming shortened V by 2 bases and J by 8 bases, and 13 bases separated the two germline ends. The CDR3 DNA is TGTGCCAGCAGTTACGCTTCAAGTCAGCATGAGCAGTTCTTC. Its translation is CASSYASSQHEQFF.

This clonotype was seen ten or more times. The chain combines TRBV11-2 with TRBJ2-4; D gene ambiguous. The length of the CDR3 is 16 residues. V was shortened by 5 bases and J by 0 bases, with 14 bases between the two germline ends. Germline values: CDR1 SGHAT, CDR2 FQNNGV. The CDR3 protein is CASSQFGELAKNIQYF. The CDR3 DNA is TGTGCCAGCAGCCAATTTGGTGAGCTAGCCAAAAACATTCAGTACTTC.

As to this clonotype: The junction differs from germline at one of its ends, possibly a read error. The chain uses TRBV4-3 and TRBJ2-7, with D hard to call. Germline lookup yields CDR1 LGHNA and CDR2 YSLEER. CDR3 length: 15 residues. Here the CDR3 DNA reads TGCGCCAACAGCCAAGATACTGTCGGGCCAGAGGAGCAGTACTTC. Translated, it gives CANSQDTVGPEEQYF.

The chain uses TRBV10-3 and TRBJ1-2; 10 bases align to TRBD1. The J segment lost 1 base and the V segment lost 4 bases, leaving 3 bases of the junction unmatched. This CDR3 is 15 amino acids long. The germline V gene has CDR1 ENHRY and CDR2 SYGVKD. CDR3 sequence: CAISVRDRGNYGYTF. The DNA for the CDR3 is TGTGCCATCAGTGTCCGGGACAGGGGTAACTATGGCTACACCTTC.

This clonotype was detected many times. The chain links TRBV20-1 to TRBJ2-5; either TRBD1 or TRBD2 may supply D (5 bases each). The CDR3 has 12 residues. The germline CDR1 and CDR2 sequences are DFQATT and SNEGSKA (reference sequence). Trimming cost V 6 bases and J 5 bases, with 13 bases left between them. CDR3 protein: CSAVRGDETQYF. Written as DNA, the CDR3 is TGCAGTGCCGTACGGGGCGACGAGACCCAGTACTTC.

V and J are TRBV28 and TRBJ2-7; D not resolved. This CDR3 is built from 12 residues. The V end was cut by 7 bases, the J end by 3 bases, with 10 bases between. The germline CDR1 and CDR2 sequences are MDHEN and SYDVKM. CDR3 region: CASNSINYEQYF. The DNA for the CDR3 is TGTGCCAGCAACTCCATAAACTACGAGCAGTACTTC.

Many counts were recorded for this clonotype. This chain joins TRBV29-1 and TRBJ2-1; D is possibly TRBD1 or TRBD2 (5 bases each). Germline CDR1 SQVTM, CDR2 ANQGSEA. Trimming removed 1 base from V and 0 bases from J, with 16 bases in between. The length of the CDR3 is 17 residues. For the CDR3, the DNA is TGCAGCGTTGAAGCAGGGACCATCGATACCTCCTACAATGAGCAGTTCTTC. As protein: CSVEAGTIDTSYNEQFF.

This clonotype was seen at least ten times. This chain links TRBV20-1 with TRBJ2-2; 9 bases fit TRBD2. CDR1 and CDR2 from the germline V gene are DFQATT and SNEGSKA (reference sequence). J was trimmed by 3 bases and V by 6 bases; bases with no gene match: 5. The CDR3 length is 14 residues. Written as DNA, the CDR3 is TGCAGTGCAAAGCGGGAGGTGGACACCGGGGAGCTGTTTTTT. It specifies CSAKREVDTGELFF.

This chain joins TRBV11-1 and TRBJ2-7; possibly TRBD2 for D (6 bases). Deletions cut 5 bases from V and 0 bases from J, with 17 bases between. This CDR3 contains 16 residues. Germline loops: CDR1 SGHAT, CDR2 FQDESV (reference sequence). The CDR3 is CASSPRERRSSYEQYF. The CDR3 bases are TGTGCCAGCAGCCCTCGGGAGCGCAGGAGCTCCTACGAGCAGTACTTC.

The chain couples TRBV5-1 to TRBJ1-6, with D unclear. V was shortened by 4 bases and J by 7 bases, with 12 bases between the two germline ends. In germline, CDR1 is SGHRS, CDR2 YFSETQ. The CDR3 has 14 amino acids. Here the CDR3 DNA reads TGCGCCAGCAGCCTTGGACGGCCAAATTCACCCCTCCACTTT. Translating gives CASSLGRPNSPLHF.

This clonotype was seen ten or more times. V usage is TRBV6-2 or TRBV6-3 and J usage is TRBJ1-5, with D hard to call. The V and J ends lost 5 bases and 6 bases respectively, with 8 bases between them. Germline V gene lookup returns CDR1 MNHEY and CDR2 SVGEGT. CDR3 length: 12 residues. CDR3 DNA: TGTGCCAGCAGTCTCGGGAGTCAGCCCCAGCATTTT. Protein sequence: CASSLGSQPQHF.

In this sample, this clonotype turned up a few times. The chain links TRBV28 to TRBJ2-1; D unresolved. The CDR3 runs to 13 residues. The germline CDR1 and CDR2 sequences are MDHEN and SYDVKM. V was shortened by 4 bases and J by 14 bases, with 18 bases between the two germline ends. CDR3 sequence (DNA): TGTGCCAGCAGTTGGGTCCCTGAACAGTCTAAGTTCTTC. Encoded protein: CASSWVPEQSKFF.

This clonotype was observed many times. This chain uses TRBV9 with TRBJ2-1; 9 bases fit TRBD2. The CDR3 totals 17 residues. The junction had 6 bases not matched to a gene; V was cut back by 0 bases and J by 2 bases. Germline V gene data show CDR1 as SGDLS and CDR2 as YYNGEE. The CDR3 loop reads CASSVASSGNPYNEQFF. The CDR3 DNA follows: TGTGCCAGCAGCGTAGCGTCTAGCGGGAACCCCTACAATGAGCAGTTCTTC.

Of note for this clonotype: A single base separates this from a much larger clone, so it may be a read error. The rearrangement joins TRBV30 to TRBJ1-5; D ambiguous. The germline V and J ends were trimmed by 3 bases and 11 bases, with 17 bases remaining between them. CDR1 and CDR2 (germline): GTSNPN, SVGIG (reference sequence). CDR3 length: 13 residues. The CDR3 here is CAWSVTGISTQHF. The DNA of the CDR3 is TGTGCCTGGAGCGTTACGGGTATCAGCACCCAGCATTTT.

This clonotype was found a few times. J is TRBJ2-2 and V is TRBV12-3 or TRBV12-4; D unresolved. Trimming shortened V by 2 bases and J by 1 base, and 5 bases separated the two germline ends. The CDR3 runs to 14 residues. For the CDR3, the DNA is TGTGCCAGCAGTTTACGTCAGAACACCGGGGAGCTGTTTTTT. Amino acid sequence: CASSLRQNTGELFF.

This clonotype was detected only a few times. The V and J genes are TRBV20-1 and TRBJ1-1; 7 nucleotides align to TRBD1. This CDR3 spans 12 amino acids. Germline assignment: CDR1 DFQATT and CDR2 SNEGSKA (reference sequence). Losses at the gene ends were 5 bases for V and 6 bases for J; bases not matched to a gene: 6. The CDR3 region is CSASRGGAEAFF. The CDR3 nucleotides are TGCAGTGCTTCCAGGGGGGGGGCTGAAGCTTTCTTT.

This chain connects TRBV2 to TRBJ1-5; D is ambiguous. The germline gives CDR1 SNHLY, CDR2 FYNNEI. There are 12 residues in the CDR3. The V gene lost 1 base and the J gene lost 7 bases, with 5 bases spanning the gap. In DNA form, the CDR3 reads TGTGCCAGCAGTGAAGAAATCCAGCCCCAGCATTTT. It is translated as CASSEEIQPQHF.

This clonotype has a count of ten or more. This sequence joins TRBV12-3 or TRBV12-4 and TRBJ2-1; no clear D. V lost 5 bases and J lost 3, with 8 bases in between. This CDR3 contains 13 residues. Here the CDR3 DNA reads TGTGCCAGCAGTCTCCCAAACTACAATGAGCAGTTCTTC. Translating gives CASSLPNYNEQFF.

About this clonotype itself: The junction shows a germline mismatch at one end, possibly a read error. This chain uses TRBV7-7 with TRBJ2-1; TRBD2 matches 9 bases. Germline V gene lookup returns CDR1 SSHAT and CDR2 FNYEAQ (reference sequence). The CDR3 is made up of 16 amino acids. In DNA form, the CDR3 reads TGTGCTAGCAGCTTAATGCGGGAGGGCCTGGGGAATGAGCAGTTCTTC. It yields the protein CASSLMREGLGNEQFF.

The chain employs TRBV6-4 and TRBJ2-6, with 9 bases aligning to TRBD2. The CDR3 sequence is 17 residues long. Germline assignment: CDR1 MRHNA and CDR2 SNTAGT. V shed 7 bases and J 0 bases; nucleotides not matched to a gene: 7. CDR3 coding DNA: TGTGCCAGCACGAGGACTAGCGCAGGCTCTGGGGCCAACGTCCTGACTTTC. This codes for CASTRTSAGSGANVLTF.